Given below is one T cell receptor (beta chain) in context. This entry belongs to a study of blood T cell repertoires in COVID-19. Participants reported their clinical history, and cohort assignment relied on those reports. Assay: immunoSEQ multiplex PCR; the TCRdb copy retains only in-frame clones and omits some. Of over 110,000 clones listed, roughly 84% were seen once; the top ten hold 5.5%. Germline V lookup: CDR1 MGHDK, CDR2 SYGVNS. CDR3 size: 16 residues. V lost 10 bases to trimming and J lost 1 base; unmatched junction nucleotides: 16. The chain is built from TRBV25-1 and TRBJ2-7; TRBD1 matches 7 bases. Sequenced: PBMCs or T cells enriched from blood (not recorded which). The sequence was collected from a man in his forties with acute COVID-19. CDR3 in amino acids: CATSLFRDSSSYEQYF. As DNA, the CDR3 is TGTGCCACCTCATTGTTTAGGGACAGTTCATCCTACGAGCAGTACTTC.